These T cell receptor beta chains were read from a single sample in a study of human T cells and chemical hapten exposure. TCRdb itself ran the RACE reads through MiXCR, one entry per CDR3 protein. The sample carries 300,000 to 450,000 distinct CDR3 sequences, approximately 5.1% recorded once. The sequenced sample was whole blood, obtained in connection with sensitization to the hapten diphenylcyclopropenone (DPC). The receptors stem from a woman aged 45 to 65 with alopecia areata. Some clones in this sample may be carry-over from other donors' samples. Both conserved end residues are part of each CDR3. A D gene is named only where the DNA matches it firmly. Clone size is not always given. Where it is, it says once, few, many or a class for expanded clones.

v_call	clone_size	j_call	d_call	cdr3_nt	cdr3_aa
TRBV20-1	few	TRBJ2-1	-	TGCAGTGCTAGAGCCGGGACCATTAACAATGAGCAGTTCTTC	CSARAGTINNEQFF
TRBV6-5	many	TRBJ2-7	TRBD2	TGTGCCAGCAGAGCGTTGGGACTAGCGGGTGACTCCTACGAGCAGTACTTC	CASRALGLAGDSYEQYF
TRBV4-1	few	TRBJ1-5	-	TGCGCCAGCAGCTCCAAGGGACGGGATCGCAATCAGCCCCAGCATTTT	CASSSKGRDRNQPQHF
TRBV20-1	many	TRBJ2-3	-	TGCAGTGCTACCCCAGCGCAGACTAGCACAGATACGCAGTATTTT	CSATPAQTSTDTQYF
TRBV3-1	few	TRBJ2-4	TRBD2	TGTGCCAGCAGCCAAGACCCTAGCGGGAGGGTCGATTACCTAGACAAAAACATTCAGTACTTC	CASSQDPSGRVDYLDKNIQYF
TRBV12-3/TRBV12-4	few	TRBJ1-3	-	TGTGCCAGCAGGTTGGCTTGGGAGAAACTTCGCTCTGGAAACACCATATATTTT	CASRLAWEKLRSGNTIYF
TRBV6-2/TRBV6-3	-	TRBJ2-1	-	TGTGCCAGCAGTAAGGGACTGAGTGCCTTTAATGAGCAGTTCTTC	CASSKGLSAFNEQFF
TRBV28	few	TRBJ1-4	TRBD1	TGTGCCAGCAGTTCAAAACAGGGGCGGGAAAAACTGTTTTTT	CASSSKQGREKLFF
TRBV6-1	many	TRBJ1-2	-	TGTGCCAGCAGTGAGTCGACAAAGGGCTATGGCTACACCTTC	CASSESTKGYGYTF
TRBV7-6	many	TRBJ2-1	TRBD2	TGTGCCAGCAGCTTAGAGCTAGCGGGAGCCAACAATGAGCAGTTCTTC	CASSLELAGANNEQFF
TRBV7-6	many	TRBJ1-3	-	TGTGCCAGCAGCCCCTTCCCGGCTGGAAACACCATATATTTT	CASSPFPAGNTIYF
TRBV12-3/TRBV12-4	many	TRBJ2-3	TRBD2	TGTGCCAGCAGTCCCCGCCACAGGACTAGCAGTAGGACAGATACGCAGTATTTT	CASSPRHRTSSRTDTQYF
TRBV4-1	few	TRBJ1-4	TRBD1	TGCGCCAGCAGCCATTACCGACAGGGAACTAATGAAAAACTGTTTTTT	CASSHYRQGTNEKLFF
TRBV9	few	TRBJ2-3	-	TGTGCCAGCAGCCCCGACCCGGGAGCAGATACGCAGTATTTT	CASSPDPGADTQYF
TRBV29-1	many	TRBJ1-1	-	TGCAGCGTCGTGGACCAGATGAACACTGAAGCTTTCTTT	CSVVDQMNTEAFF
TRBV9	many	TRBJ2-3	-	TGTGCCAGCAGCCGTACTAGCGATACGCAGTATTTT	CASSRTSDTQYF
TRBV5-4	many	TRBJ1-2	-	TGTGCCAGCAGTCCTTCGAGCGGCTATGGCTACACCTTC	CASSPSSGYGYTF
TRBV7-9	many	TRBJ1-4	-	TGTGCCAGCGTCCAGGACAGTCTTAATGAAAAACTGTTTTTT	CASVQDSLNEKLFF
TRBV7-2	-	TRBJ2-7	-	TGTGCCAGCAGCTCGGGACTTGGTCCCTACGAGCAGTACTTC	CASSSGLGPYEQYF
TRBV20-1	few	TRBJ1-1	-	TGCAGTGCTCCTCGGATGTTGAACACTGAAGCTTTCTTT	CSAPRMLNTEAFF
TRBV3-1	many	TRBJ2-1	TRBD2	TGTGCCAGCAGCCCTAGCGGGAGGGCCAGGAATGAGCAGTTCTTC	CASSPSGRARNEQFF
TRBV20-1	many	TRBJ2-3	-	TGCAGTGCTAGAACTAGCCCTAGCAAGGGTACGCAGTATTTT	CSARTSPSKGTQYF
TRBV6-5	few	TRBJ2-7	-	TGTGCCGGCGCTCGCTACGAGCAGTACTTC	CAGARYEQYF
TRBV3-1	-	TRBJ1-2	-	TGTGCCAGCAGCCAACTGGACAGAGGTGGCTACACCTTC	CASSQLDRGGYTF
TRBV6-5	few	TRBJ1-2	-	TGTGCCAGCAGTTACTCGAGTGAGGGCAGCCGCTTCTATGGCTACACCTTC	CASSYSSEGSRFYGYTF
TRBV28	many	TRBJ1-4	-	TGTGCCAGCATCGGGGGGCTTAATGAAAAACTGTTTTTT	CASIGGLNEKLFF
TRBV7-6	few	TRBJ1-1	-	TGTGCCAGCAGCTTAGGAGCAGGGACGATGGTGAACACTGAAGCTTTCTTT	CASSLGAGTMVNTEAFF